This T cell receptor beta chain was documented in a study of T-cell memory formation after mild COVID-19. cDNA libraries for TCR alpha and TCR beta, carrying sample barcodes and UMIs, came from 5'RACE with constant-segment primers. TCRdb re-called the 5' RACE reads through MiXCR, storing one row per CDR3 protein. The sample lists about 210,000 distinct CDR3 sequences; over 9.5% were seen once. J gave up 6 bases and V 6 bases, and 15 bases lay outside the gene matches. The CDR3 has 17 amino acids. Germline V gene sequence: CDR1 SGHTA, CDR2 FQGTGA. This clonotype was recorded a few times. The V and J genes are TRBV7-3 and TRBJ2-2, with TRBD1 matching 8 bases. The sample comprised PBMCs or a T cell subset sorted from them (not recorded which). This clonotype was sampled from a man between 18 and 29 years old who had mild COVID-19 (a few samples of this study predate the infection). Cell type and time point are not known. The CDR3 spells CASSLQGASDRSGELFF. As DNA, the CDR3 is TGTGCCAGCAGTCTCCAGGGGGCTAGCGACCGGTCCGGGGAGCTGTTTTTT.